The sample holds many counts of the clone carrying this T cell receptor beta chain. What it binds is not known. The missing CDR3 end, 3 residues past where the read stops, is filled in from the germline J gene. These data come from a study of T cell clonality in common variable immunodeficiency. Findings of the study overall: In common variable immunodeficiency, TCR beta chains reportedly carried fewer deletions and N-nucleotide insertions.

Per the germline V gene, CDR1 is LNHDA and CDR2 is SQIVND (reference sequence). The J segment lost 2 bases and the V segment lost 6 bases, leaving 11 bases of the junction unmatched. This CDR3 is 16 amino acids long. Data came from immunoSEQ multiplex PCR; TCRdb stores just in-frame clones and leaves some out. This repertoire holds more than 20,000 clones, and none appear only once. The sample consisted of peripheral blood mononuclear cells. This TCR came from a human donor with common variable immunodeficiency. This rearrangement joins TRBV19 to TRBJ2-7, with 9 bases fitting TRBD2. CDR3 bases read: TGTGCCAGTAGCCCCCACGGGCGGGGGGGCACCTACGAG. Its protein product is CASSPHGRGGTYE. The CDR3 in full is CASSPHGRGGTYEQYF.